This T cell receptor (beta chain) was retrieved from a study of blood T cell repertoires in COVID-19. Study background: Samples of COVID-19 (acute and convalescent) were obtained from the United States, Italy and Spain. PBMCs, B-cell-depleted T cells, or T cells were the source of the cDNA or gDNA that made up the material.

Per the original methods: Nucleated cell counts were estimated from reference gene primer amplification. Assay used: immunoSEQ multiplex PCR; TCRdb lists only in-frame clones, some missing. The V and J calls and clone size come from that table; D and trimming were worked out from the DNA. The table records fewer than 250,000 clones, about 90% of them present only once. Trimming cost V 2 bases and J 1 base; bases outside gene matches: 17. The CDR3 length is 20 residues. Germline lookup yields CDR1 MNHEY and CDR2 SVGEGT. The TCR originated in a woman aged 70 to 79 with acute or convalescent COVID-19. The chain is built from TRBV6-2 or TRBV6-3 and TRBJ2-7, with TRBD2 matching 10 bases. The specimen was peripheral blood. CDR3 loop: CASSYRFGAGGPSISYEQYF. The CDR3 DNA follows: TGTGCCAGCAGTTACCGCTTTGGAGCGGGGGGGCCGTCGATTTCCTACGAGCAGTACTTC.